The 18 T cell receptor beta chains listed next were all sequenced from one sample in a study of blood T cell repertoires in COVID-19 (TCRdb year 2020). Library preparation used the immunoSEQ multiplex PCR assay. TCRdb provides this immuneACCESS table in a form limited to in-frame rearrangements. Some clones are lacking; in checked studies, under half of them reflect an unresolved V gene, and why the rest are absent is not known. The sample table lists around 270,000 clones, around 87% of them with a count of one. The top ten clones comprise approximately 2.2% of the sample. The specimen was peripheral blood. These receptors all stem from a woman aged 45-60 years with acute or convalescent COVID-19.

The chain carries TRBV19 and TRBJ1-2; TRBD1 might be the D (5 bases). V lost 6 bases, J lost 4 bases, and 18 bases lay in between. The CDR3 runs 15 residues. Germline V lookup: CDR1 LNHDA, CDR2 SQIVND (reference sequence). The CDR3 DNA sequence: TGTGCCAGTAGAAGAACAGGACTACCGATCTATGGCTACACCTTC. This sequence encodes CASRRTGLPIYGYTF.

The CDR3 sequence: CAISGERGRNQPQHF. In DNA, the CDR3 is TGTGCCATCAGCGGCGAGCGGGGCCGCAATCAGCCCCAGCATTTT. This chain links TRBV10-3 with TRBJ1-5; TRBD1 might be the D (5 bases). CDR3 length: 15 residues. The V gene's germline CDR1 is ENHRY and CDR2 SYGVKD. V shed 6 bases and J shed 2 bases, with 14 bases lying between them.

This rearrangement joins TRBV6-1 to TRBJ2-7; 8 nucleotides agree with TRBD2. The CDR3 contains 16 residues. The J segment lost 2 bases and the V segment lost 4 bases, leaving 10 bases of the junction unmatched. CDR1 MNHNS and CDR2 SASEGT come from the germline V gene. The CDR3 protein is CASSGPRLASPYEQYF. In DNA, the CDR3 is TGTGCCAGCAGTGGCCCTCGACTAGCGAGTCCCTACGAGCAGTACTTC.

The rearrangement joins TRBV5-1 to TRBJ1-5; 12 bases map to TRBD1. The CDR3 contains 15 residues. Per the germline V gene, CDR1 is SGHRS and CDR2 is YFSETQ. Trimming cost V 5 bases and J 3 bases; bases outside gene matches: 3. CDR3 bases: TGCGCCAGCAGGGGGACAGGGGGCGACAATCAGCCCCAGCATTTT. Amino acid sequence: CASRGTGGDNQPQHF.

The genes are TRBV5-4 and TRBJ1-3; a weak D match, TRBD1 (6 bases). The CDR3 is made up of 15 amino acids. CDR1 is SGHNT, CDR2 YYREEE, per germline (reference sequence). The ends were cut back, 5 bases at V and 2 bases at J, with 14 bases in the middle. CDR3 nucleotide sequence: TGTGCCAGCAGTTTTCCAGGGGTGGCTGGAAACACCATATATTTT. The encoded protein is CASSFPGVAGNTIYF.

The J gene is TRBJ2-1, the V gene TRBV24-1, with D possibly TRBD1 on 5 matching bases. CDR3 length: 12 residues. The V gene lost 7 bases and the J gene lost 5 bases, with 8 bases spanning the gap. CDR1 is KGHDR and CDR2 is SFDVKD in the germline V gene. This chain's CDR3 is CATRTTDNEQFF. The CDR3 nucleotides are TGTGCCACCAGAACGACAGACAATGAGCAGTTCTTC.

V gene TRBV5-1 combines with J gene TRBJ1-1; D perhaps matches TRBD1 (5 bases). The CDR3 covers 15 residues. Trimming cost V 2 bases and J 0 bases, with 11 bases left between them. Germline CDR1 and CDR2: SGHRS and YFSETQ. The CDR3 spells CASSLRGGMNTEAFF. The CDR3 DNA follows: TGCGCCAGCAGCTTAAGGGGCGGGATGAACACTGAAGCTTTCTTT.

The chain uses TRBV28 and TRBJ2-7, with 9 bases matching TRBD2. CDR1 is MDHEN, CDR2 SYDVKM, per germline. The junction had 5 bases not matched to a gene; V was cut back by 3 bases and J by 5 bases. The length of the CDR3 is 14 residues. The CDR3 loop is CASSFSGRGNEQYF. The CDR3 bases are TGTGCCAGCAGTTTTAGCGGGAGAGGAAACGAGCAGTACTTC.

The rearrangement links TRBV6-5 to TRBJ2-1, with 9 bases lining up with TRBD2. Germline V gene sequence: CDR1 MNHEY, CDR2 SVGAGI. This CDR3 spans 15 amino acids. J lost 4 bases, V lost 6 bases, and 7 bases had no gene match. The CDR3 bases are TGTGCCAGCAGGGATGGGACTAGCTTTTACAATGAGCAGTTCTTC. It yields the protein CASRDGTSFYNEQFF.

The chain uses TRBV5-1 and TRBJ2-7; TRBD1 matches at 12 bases. The CDR3 consists of 15 residues. V lost 0 bases to trimming and J lost 6 bases; unmatched junction nucleotides: 4. CDR1 SGHRS and CDR2 YFSETQ come from the germline V gene. CDR3 in amino acids: CASSLVGTGGSEQYF. For the CDR3, the DNA is TGCGCCAGCAGCTTGGTAGGGACAGGGGGCTCCGAGCAGTACTTC.

The chain recombines TRBV4-3 with TRBJ1-2; 8 bases are shared with TRBD1. Germline CDR1 and CDR2: LGHNA and YSLEER. With 4 bases clipped from V and 2 bases from J, the junction kept 3 bases outside the gene matches. This CDR3 is built from 14 residues. CDR3: CASSLRTGNYGYTF. As DNA, the CDR3 is TGCGCCAGCAGCCTCCGGACAGGGAACTATGGCTACACCTTC.

This sequence joins TRBV5-1 and TRBJ2-1; maybe TRBD1 (5 bases). CDR1 is SGHRS and CDR2 is YFSETQ in the germline V gene. The ends were cut back, 0 bases at V and 6 bases at J, with 10 bases in the middle. The CDR3 spans 14 residues. In nucleotides, the CDR3 is TGCGCCAGCAGCTTGGAGTCCCAGGGCAATGAGCAGTTCTTC. Encoded protein: CASSLESQGNEQFF.

J is TRBJ1-2 and V is TRBV4-2, with 9 bases matching TRBD1. J gave up 7 bases and V 1 base, and 7 bases lay outside the gene matches. CDR1 LGHNA and CDR2 YNFKEQ come from the germline V gene. The CDR3 is 15 residues long. CDR3 DNA sequence: TGTGCCAGCAGCCAAGCGGACAGGGGAACGGGTGGCTACACCTTC. Its translation is CASSQADRGTGGYTF.

This clone was picked up a small number of times. The V gene is TRBV4-3, the J gene TRBJ1-2; D gene uncertain. The CDR3 has 13 amino acids. Trimming stripped 0 bases from V and 4 bases from J, with 6 bases between. CDR1 is LGHNA, CDR2 YSLEER, per germline. CDR3 amino acids: CASSQENSYGYTF. CDR3 sequence (DNA): TGCGCCAGCAGCCAAGAGAACAGCTATGGCTACACCTTC.

V is TRBV7-3 and J is TRBJ2-3; 12 nucleotides align to TRBD2. CDR1 is SGHTA and CDR2 is FQGTGA in the germline V gene. This CDR3 is 19 amino acids long. After removal of 3 bases from V and 4 bases from J, the junction contained 14 bases not matched to a gene. The CDR3 loop is CASSFNPVTSGRGADTQYF. The DNA for the CDR3 is TGTGCCAGCAGCTTCAATCCCGTGACTAGCGGGAGAGGGGCAGATACGCAGTATTTT. The full variable domain, in which reference TRBV7-3 and TRBJ2-3 provide the parts outside the CDR3, is GAGVSQTPSNKVTEKGKYVELRCDPISGHTALYWYRQSLGQGPEFLIYFQGTGAADDSGLPNDRFFAVRPEGSVSTLKIQRTERGDSAVYLCASSFNPVTSGRGADTQYFGPGTRLTVL.

There are a few counts of this clone. The chain is built from TRBV11-2 and TRBJ2-7; 7 nucleotides align to TRBD1. The junction had 16 bases not matched to a gene; V was cut back by 8 bases and J by 0 bases. Germline V gene sequence: CDR1 SGHAT, CDR2 FQNNGV. The CDR3 runs to 17 residues. The CDR3 here is CASGAQGFGGYSYEQYF. Here the CDR3 DNA reads TGTGCCAGCGGCGCACAGGGGTTCGGAGGCTACTCCTACGAGCAGTACTTC.

The chain recombines TRBV6-2 or TRBV6-3 with TRBJ2-3; 12 nucleotides agree with TRBD2. V shed 2 bases, J shed 0 bases, and the junction held 9 bases outside the gene matches. Germline V lookup: CDR1 MNHEY, CDR2 SVGEGT. The CDR3 runs to 19 residues. The CDR3: CASSYASGRAGLSTDTQYF. DNA for the CDR3: TGTGCCAGCAGTTACGCTAGCGGGAGGGCCGGTTTAAGCACAGATACGCAGTATTTT.

The chain has TRBV18 and TRBJ2-1; D may be TRBD2 (6 bases). Germline V CDR1 and CDR2: KGHSH, LQKENI. The length of the CDR3 is 14 residues. V dropped 0 bases and J dropped 16 bases, with 19 bases sitting between them. The CDR3 spells CASSPPLDTGEIFF. The CDR3 DNA follows: TGTGCCAGCTCACCACCCCTGGACACGGGGGAAATTTTCTTC.